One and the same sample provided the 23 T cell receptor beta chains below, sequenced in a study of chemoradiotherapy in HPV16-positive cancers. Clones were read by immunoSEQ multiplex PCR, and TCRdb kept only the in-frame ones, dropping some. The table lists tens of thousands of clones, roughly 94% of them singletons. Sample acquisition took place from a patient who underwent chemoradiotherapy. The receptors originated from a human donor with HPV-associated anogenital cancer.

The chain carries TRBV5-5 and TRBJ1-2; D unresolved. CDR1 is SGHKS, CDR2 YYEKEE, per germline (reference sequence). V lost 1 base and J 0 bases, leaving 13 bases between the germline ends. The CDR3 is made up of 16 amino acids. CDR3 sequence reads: CASSLTPTAPNYGYTF. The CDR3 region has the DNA TGTGCCAGCAGCTTGACGCCCACAGCACCTAACTATGGCTACACCTTC. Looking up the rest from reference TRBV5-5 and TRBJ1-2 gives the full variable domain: DAGVTQSPTHLIKTRGQQVTLRCSPISGHKSVSWYQQVLGQGPQFIFQYYEKEERGRGNFPDRFSARQFPNYSSELNVNALLLGDSALYLCASSLTPTAPNYGYTFGSGTRLTVV.

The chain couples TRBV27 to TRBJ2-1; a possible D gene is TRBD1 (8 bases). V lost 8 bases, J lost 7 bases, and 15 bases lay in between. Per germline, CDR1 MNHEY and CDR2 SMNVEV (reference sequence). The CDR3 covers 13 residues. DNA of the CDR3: TGTGCCAGCTCAACAGGGGGGGGGAATGAGCAGTTCTTC. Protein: CASSTGGGNEQFF.

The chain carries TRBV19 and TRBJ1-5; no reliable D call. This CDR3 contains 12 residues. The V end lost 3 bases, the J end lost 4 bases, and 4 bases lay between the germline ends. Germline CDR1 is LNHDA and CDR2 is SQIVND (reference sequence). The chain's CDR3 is CASSMGNQPQHF. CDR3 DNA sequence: TGTGCCAGTAGTATGGGAAATCAGCCCCAGCATTTT.

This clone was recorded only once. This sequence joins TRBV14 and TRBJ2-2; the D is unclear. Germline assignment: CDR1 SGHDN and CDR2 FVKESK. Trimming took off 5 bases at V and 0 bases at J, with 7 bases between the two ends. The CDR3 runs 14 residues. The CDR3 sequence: CASSKLTNTGELFF. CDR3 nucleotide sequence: TGTGCCAGCAGCAAACTAACGAACACCGGGGAGCTGTTTTTT.

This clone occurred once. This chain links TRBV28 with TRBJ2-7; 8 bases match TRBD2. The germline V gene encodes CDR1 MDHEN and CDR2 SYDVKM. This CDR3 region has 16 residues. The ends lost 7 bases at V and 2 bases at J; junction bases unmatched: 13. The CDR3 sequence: CASIRGTRWLPYEQYF. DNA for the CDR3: TGTGCCAGCATAAGGGGGACTAGATGGCTCCCCTACGAGCAGTACTTC.

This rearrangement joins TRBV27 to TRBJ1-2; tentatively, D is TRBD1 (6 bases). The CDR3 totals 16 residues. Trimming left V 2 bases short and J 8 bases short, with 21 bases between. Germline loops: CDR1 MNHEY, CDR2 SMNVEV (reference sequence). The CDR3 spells CASSLSPLQGTGGYTF. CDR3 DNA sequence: TGTGCCAGCAGTTTAAGCCCCTTACAGGGTACGGGGGGCTACACCTTC.

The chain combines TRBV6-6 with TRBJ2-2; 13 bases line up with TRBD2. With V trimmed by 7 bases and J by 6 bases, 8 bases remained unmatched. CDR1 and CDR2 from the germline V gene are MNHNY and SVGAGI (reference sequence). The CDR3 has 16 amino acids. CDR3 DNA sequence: TGTGCCAGCATTCAATCCGGGACTAGCGGGGCCGGGGAGCTGTTTTTT. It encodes CASIQSGTSGAGELFF.

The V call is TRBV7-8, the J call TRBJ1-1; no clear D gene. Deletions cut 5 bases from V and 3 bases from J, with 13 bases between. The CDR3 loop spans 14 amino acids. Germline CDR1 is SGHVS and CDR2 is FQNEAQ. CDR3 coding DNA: TGTGCCAGCAGCCCCCACTCGTCATACACTGAAGCTTTCTTT. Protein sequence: CASSPHSSYTEAFF. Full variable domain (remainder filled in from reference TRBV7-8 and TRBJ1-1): GAGVSQSPRYKVAKRGQDVALRCDPISGHVSLFWYQQALGQGPEFLTYFQNEAQLDKSGLPSDRFFAERPEGSVSTLKIQRTQQEDSAVYLCASSPHSSYTEAFFGQGTRLTVV.

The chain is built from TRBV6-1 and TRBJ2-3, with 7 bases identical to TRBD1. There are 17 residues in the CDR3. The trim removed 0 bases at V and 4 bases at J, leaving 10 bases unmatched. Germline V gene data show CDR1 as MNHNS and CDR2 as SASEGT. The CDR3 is CASSEALSLGGADTQYF. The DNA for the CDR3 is TGTGCCAGCAGTGAAGCGCTGAGTTTAGGGGGCGCAGATACGCAGTATTTT.

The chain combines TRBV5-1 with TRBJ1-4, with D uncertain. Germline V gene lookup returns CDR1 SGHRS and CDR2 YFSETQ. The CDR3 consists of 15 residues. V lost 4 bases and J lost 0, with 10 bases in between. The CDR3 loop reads CASSGSWSTNEKLFF. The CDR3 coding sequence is TGCGCCAGCAGCGGAAGTTGGTCAACTAATGAAAAACTGTTTTTT.

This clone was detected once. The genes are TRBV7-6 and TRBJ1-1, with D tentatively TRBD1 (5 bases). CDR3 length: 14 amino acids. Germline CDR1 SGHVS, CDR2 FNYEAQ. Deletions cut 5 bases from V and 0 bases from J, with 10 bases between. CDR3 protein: CASSLGHLNTEAFF. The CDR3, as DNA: TGTGCCAGCAGCCTGGGGCATTTGAACACTGAAGCTTTCTTT.

CDR3: CASCLGQGINEQYF. In nucleotides, the CDR3 is TGTGCCAGCTGCCTGGGACAGGGTATCAACGAGCAGTACTTC. The V call is TRBV7-9, the J call TRBJ2-7, with TRBD1 identical over 9 bases. Germline loops: CDR1 SEHNR, CDR2 FQNEAQ (reference sequence). V lost 8 bases, J lost 5 bases, and 10 bases stayed unmatched. The CDR3 runs to 14 residues.

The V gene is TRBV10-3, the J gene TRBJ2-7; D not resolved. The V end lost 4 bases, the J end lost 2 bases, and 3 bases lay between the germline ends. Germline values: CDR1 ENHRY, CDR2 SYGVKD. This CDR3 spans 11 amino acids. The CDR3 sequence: CAISVTYEQYF. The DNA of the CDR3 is TGTGCCATCAGTGTAACCTACGAGCAGTACTTC.

CDR3 DNA: TGTGCCAGCAGCTCCTGGGCGGGGGGTAACTACAATGAGCAGTTCTTC. This gives the protein CASSSWAGGNYNEQFF. The chain combines TRBV14 with TRBJ2-1; 8 nucleotides agree with TRBD2. The V segment lost 5 bases and the J segment 3 bases; nucleotides outside the gene matches: 9. This CDR3 is built from 16 residues. The V gene's germline CDR1 is SGHDN and CDR2 FVKESK.

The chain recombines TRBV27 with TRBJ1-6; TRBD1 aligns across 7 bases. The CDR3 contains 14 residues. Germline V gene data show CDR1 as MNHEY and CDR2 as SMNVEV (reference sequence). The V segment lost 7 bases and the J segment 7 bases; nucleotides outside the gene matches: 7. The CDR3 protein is CASTPGQLNSPLHF. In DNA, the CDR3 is TGTGCCAGCACCCCGGGACAGCTAAATTCACCCCTCCACTTT.

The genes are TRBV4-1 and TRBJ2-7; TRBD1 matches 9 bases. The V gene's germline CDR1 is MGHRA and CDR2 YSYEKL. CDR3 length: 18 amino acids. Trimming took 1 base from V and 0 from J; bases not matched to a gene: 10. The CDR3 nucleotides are TGCGCCAGCAGCCAAGGTCGCACAGGGGGCCAAAGCTCCTACGAGCAGTACTTC. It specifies CASSQGRTGGQSSYEQYF.

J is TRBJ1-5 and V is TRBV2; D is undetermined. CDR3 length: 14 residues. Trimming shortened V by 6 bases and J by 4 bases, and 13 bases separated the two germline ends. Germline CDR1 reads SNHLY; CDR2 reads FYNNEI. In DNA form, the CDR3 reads TGTGCCAGCAGCGGCTCTCAAAGGAATCAGCCCCAGCATTTT. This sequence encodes CASSGSQRNQPQHF.

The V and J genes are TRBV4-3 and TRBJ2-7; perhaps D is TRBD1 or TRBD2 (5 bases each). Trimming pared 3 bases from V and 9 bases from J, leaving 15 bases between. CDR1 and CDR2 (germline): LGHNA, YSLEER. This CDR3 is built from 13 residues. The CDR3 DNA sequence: TGCGCCAGCAGCCATCCCGGGGCGCCAAGGCAGTACTTC. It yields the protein CASSHPGAPRQYF.

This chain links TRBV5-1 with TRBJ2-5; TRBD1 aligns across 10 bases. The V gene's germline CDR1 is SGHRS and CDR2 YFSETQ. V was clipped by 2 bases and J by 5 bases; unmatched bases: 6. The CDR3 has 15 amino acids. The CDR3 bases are TGCGCCAGCAGCTTAGGGGACAGGGGAGGGGAGACCCAGTACTTC. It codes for CASSLGDRGGETQYF.

The CDR3 nucleotides are TGTGCCAGCTCATCCGGACGGCCTGGGGCCAACGTCCTGACTTTC. It is translated as CASSSGRPGANVLTF. This chain joins TRBV18 and TRBJ2-6; D is ambiguous. Trimming removed 5 bases at V and 2 bases at J, with 10 bases between. Germline values: CDR1 KGHSH, CDR2 LQKENI. The CDR3 consists of 15 residues.

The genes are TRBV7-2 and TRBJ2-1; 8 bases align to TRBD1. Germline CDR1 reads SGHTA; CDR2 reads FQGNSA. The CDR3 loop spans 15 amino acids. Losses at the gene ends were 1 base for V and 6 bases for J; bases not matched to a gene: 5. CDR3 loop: CASSLEGTGVNEQFF. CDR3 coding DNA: TGTGCCAGCAGCTTAGAAGGGACAGGAGTCAATGAGCAGTTCTTC.

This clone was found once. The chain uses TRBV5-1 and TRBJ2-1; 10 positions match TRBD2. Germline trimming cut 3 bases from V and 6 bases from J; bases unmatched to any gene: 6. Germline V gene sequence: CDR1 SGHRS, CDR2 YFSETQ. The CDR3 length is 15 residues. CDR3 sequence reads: CASSSASGSSNEQFF. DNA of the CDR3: TGCGCCAGCAGCTCGGCTAGCGGGAGTTCCAATGAGCAGTTCTTC.

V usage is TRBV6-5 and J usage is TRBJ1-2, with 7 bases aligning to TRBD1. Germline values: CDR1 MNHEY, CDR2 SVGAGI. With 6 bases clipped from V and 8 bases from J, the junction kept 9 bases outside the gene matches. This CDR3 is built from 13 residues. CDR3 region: CASSLDRLGGYTF. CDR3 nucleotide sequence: TGTGCCAGCAGCTTGGACAGGCTGGGAGGCTACACCTTC.